This TCR beta chain was profiled in a study of cytomegalovirus exposure and HLA in healthy donors. Study results and caveats: TCR beta sequences reportedly predicted the HLA-A and HLA-B alleles of most subjects accurately. In a later analysis, most CMV-associated TCR beta chains appeared HLA-restricted. A highly shared variant cluster was judged a likely technical artifact. A later analysis linked a missense DCLRE1C variant to TCR beta V- and J-gene trimming.

With regard to this clone: Its matching antigen is unknown.

This PCR relied on a set of 60 Vbeta primers and 13 Jbeta primers. This table comes from immunoSEQ multiplex PCR, and its TCRdb copy is limited to in-frame clones, with some not included. The sample records about 140,000 clones, 60% to 85% being singletons. CDR1 is SGHNT, CDR2 YYREEE, per germline (reference sequence). The CDR3 spans 16 residues. V trimming: 0 bases; J trimming: 2 bases; junction bases outside the gene matches: 5. The material sequenced was PBMCs. This rearrangement joins TRBV5-4 to TRBJ2-5; 9 bases line up with TRBD2. This sequence was found in a man in his late teens or twenties in good health and CMV-seronegative. The CDR3 DNA reads TGTGCCAGCAGCTTGGGAGGCGGGGGGGCTCAAGAGACCCAGTACTTC. Residues: CASSLGGGGAQETQYF.